The 14 T cell receptor beta chains below come from one sample, sequenced in a study of shared clonotypes between healthy human individuals. Produced via immunoSEQ multiplex PCR; TCRdb's table is partial and in-frame only. The data show around 2.1 million clones, with approximately 94% seen just once and roughly 0.13% held by the top ten. Sequences were obtained from naive CD4+ T cells sorted from blood. As for subset: CD45RA+ positively selected. The receptors originated from a young man in good health.

The chain carries TRBV2 and TRBJ1-5, with D possibly being TRBD1 (6 bases). The length of the CDR3 is 18 residues. The V gene's germline CDR1 is SNHLY and CDR2 FYNNEI. Trimming removed 6 bases from V and 8 bases from J, with 29 bases in between. CDR3: CASSRQARVPSRIEPQHF. In nucleotides, the CDR3 is TGTGCCAGCAGCCGACAGGCCCGCGTCCCTAGCCGAATAGAGCCCCAGCATTTT. Based on the CDR3 plus reference TRBV2 and TRBJ1-5, the full variable domain is EPEVTQTPSHQVTQMGQEVILRCVPISNHLYFYWYRQILGQKVEFLVSFYNNEISEKSEIFDDQFSVERPDGSNFTLKIRSTKLEDSAMYFCASSRQARVPSRIEPQHFGDGTRLSIL.

This chain uses TRBV7-9 with TRBJ1-6, with D possibly matching TRBD1 (5 bases). V was shortened by 5 bases and J by 10 bases, with 18 bases between the two germline ends. Germline assignment: CDR1 SEHNR and CDR2 FQNEAQ (reference sequence). This CDR3 is built from 15 residues. The CDR3, as DNA: TGTGCCAGCAGCCCCCAGCGGCAGGGAGGGTCACCCCTCCACTTT. It codes for CASSPQRQGGSPLHF. The variable domain in full, with the rest retrieved from reference TRBV7-9 and TRBJ1-6, is DTGVSQNPRHKITKRGQNVTFRCDPISEHNRLYWYRQTLGQGPEFLTYFQNEAQLEKSRLLSDRFSAERPKGSFSTLEIQRTEQGDSAMYLCASSPQRQGGSPLHFGNGTRLTVT.

The CDR3 nucleotides are TGTGCCAGCAGTTCCTGGACAGGGTATCAGCCCCAGCATTTT. It codes for CASSSWTGYQPQHF. The rearrangement joins TRBV28 to TRBJ1-5, with 8 bases fitting TRBD1. Trimming cost V 4 bases and J 5 bases; bases outside gene matches: 4. The V gene's germline CDR1 is MDHEN and CDR2 SYDVKM. This CDR3 region has 14 residues.

CDR3 DNA: TGCGCCAGCAGCCAAGGAACAGAACGGGGAGATACGCAGTATTTT. Translated, it gives CASSQGTERGDTQYF. This chain joins TRBV4-3 and TRBJ2-3, with a weak D call TRBD2 (5 bases). The length of the CDR3 is 15 residues. Trimming stripped 1 base from V and 5 bases from J, with 13 bases between. Germline V gives CDR1 LGHNA, CDR2 YSLEER.

The CDR3 protein is CASTKMKAHEQYF. The CDR3 DNA follows: TGTGCCAGCACCAAGATGAAGGCGCATGAGCAGTACTTC. The J gene is TRBJ2-7, the V gene TRBV5-6; D unresolved. The V gene's germline CDR1 is SGHDT and CDR2 YYEEEE. The CDR3 length is 13 residues. V lost 6 bases, J lost 7 bases, and 17 bases lay in between. Full variable domain (outside the CDR3, taken from reference TRBV5-6 and TRBJ2-7): DAGVTQSPTHLIKTRGQQVTLRCSPKSGHDTVSWYQQALGQGPQFIFQYYEEEERQRGNFPDRFSGHQFPNYSSELNVNALLLGDSALYLCASTKMKAHEQYFGPGTRLTVT.

On this clone: Other DNA sequences in this specimen translate into the identical CDR3. The V call is TRBV5-1, the J call TRBJ2-7; D remains unclear. The ends were cut back, 0 bases at V and 2 bases at J, with 9 bases in the middle. The CDR3 sequence is 14 residues long. Germline V lookup: CDR1 SGHRS, CDR2 YFSETQ. CDR3 amino acids: CASSLAFGTYEQYF. The CDR3 DNA reads as TGCGCCAGCAGCTTGGCATTTGGGACCTACGAGCAGTACTTC.

This chain uses TRBV5-1 with TRBJ2-5; D is perhaps TRBD1 (6 bases). The CDR3 length is 15 residues. Deletions cut 3 bases from V and 0 bases from J, with 12 bases between. CDR1 and CDR2 from the germline V gene are SGHRS and YFSETQ. In DNA, the CDR3 is TGCGCCAGCAGCTCGGGACAACTCTACCAAGAGACCCAGTACTTC. Residues: CASSSGQLYQETQYF. Supplemented by reference TRBV5-1 and TRBJ2-5, the full variable domain reads KAGVTQTPRYLIKTRGQQVTLSCSPISGHRSVSWYQQTPGQGLQFLFEYFSETQRNKGNFPGRFSGRQFSNSRSEMNVSTLELGDSALYLCASSSGQLYQETQYFGPGTRLLVL.

The chain has TRBV2 and TRBJ1-2, with D tentatively TRBD1 (5 bases). In germline, CDR1 is SNHLY, CDR2 FYNNEI. V was cut by 2 bases and J by 5 bases, with 12 bases left in between. This CDR3 has 14 amino acids. The CDR3 loop reads CASSEQGRNYGYTF. The CDR3 DNA is TGTGCCAGCAGTGAACAGGGACGGAATTATGGCTACACCTTC.

The V call is TRBV7-8, the J call TRBJ1-6; the match to TRBD1 covers 9 bases. CDR1 SGHVS and CDR2 FQNEAQ come from the germline V gene. The junction had 14 bases not matched to a gene; V was cut back by 3 bases and J by 14 bases. The length of the CDR3 is 16 residues. The CDR3 region has the DNA TGTGCCAGCAGCTTGGGGGGACAGGGTCCTAAAAAGGCCCTCCACTTT. The encoded protein is CASSLGGQGPKKALHF.

This rearrangement joins TRBV7-2 to TRBJ1-4; a weak D match, TRBD1 (6 bases). The V end lost 1 base, the J end lost 5 bases, and 11 bases lay between the germline ends. CDR1 is SGHTA and CDR2 is FQGNSA in the germline V gene. This CDR3 has 15 amino acids. The CDR3 reads CASSLVPGVNEKLFF. CDR3 in DNA: TGTGCCAGCAGCTTAGTCCCAGGGGTAAATGAAAAACTGTTTTTT.

J is TRBJ2-1 and V is TRBV11-3; TRBD1 aligns across 7 bases. Germline CDR1 and CDR2: SGHNT and YENEEA. The V gene end was trimmed by 0 bases and the J gene end by 3 bases; junction bases not matched to a gene: 2. The length of the CDR3 is 15 residues. The CDR3 DNA reads as TGTGCCAGCAGCTTAGACCGGGACAGCTACAATGAGCAGTTCTTC. Protein: CASSLDRDSYNEQFF.

The V and J genes are TRBV30 and TRBJ1-1; 8 bases are shared with TRBD1. Losses at the gene ends were 4 bases for V and 7 bases for J; bases not matched to a gene: 8. The V gene's germline CDR1 is GTSNPN and CDR2 SVGIG (reference sequence). This CDR3 contains 13 residues. The CDR3 DNA reads TGTGCCTGGAATCAGTACAGGGGGATTGAAGCTTTCTTT. Amino acids: CAWNQYRGIEAFF.

J is TRBJ2-6 and V is TRBV2, with D maybe TRBD1 (6 bases). V was cut by 4 bases and J by 4 bases, with 14 bases left in between. The CDR3 spans 16 residues. CDR1 and CDR2 from the germline V gene are SNHLY and FYNNEI. The CDR3 region is CASSGRGGTGANVLTF. Written as DNA, the CDR3 is TGTGCCAGCAGTGGGAGAGGGGGTACCGGGGCCAACGTCCTGACTTTC.

V gene TRBV7-2 combines with J gene TRBJ1-1; D call uncertain. Germline lookup yields CDR1 SGHTA and CDR2 FQGNSA. The CDR3 sequence is 16 residues long. V was pared by 5 bases and J by 0 bases, with 16 bases between. Written as DNA, the CDR3 is TGTGCCAGCAGCCCTTGGACCGGGTCCCTGAACACTGAAGCTTTCTTT. This sequence encodes CASSPWTGSLNTEAFF.